The 9 T cell receptor beta chains below come from one sample, sequenced in a study of identical twins. TCRdb independently ran MiXCR on the 5' RACE reads; one entry per CDR3 protein. The top ten clones hold about 1.5% of a sample with around 960,000 distinct CDR3 sequences, roughly an eighth of them seen once. In addition, the sample was reused for a study of yellow fever vaccine responses in identical twins.

Sequenced input: PBMCs. Every receptor here comes from a woman aged 18 to 35 in good health.

This clonotype was observed a handful of times. The rearrangement joins TRBV12-3 or TRBV12-4 to TRBJ1-5; TRBD1 matches at 7 bases. CDR3 size: 15 residues. Trimming at V came to 5 bases and at J to 1 base, leaving 5 bases not matched to a gene. CDR3 region: CASSANRGSNQPQHF. The CDR3 coding sequence is TGTGCCAGCAGTGCAAACAGGGGCAGCAATCAGCCCCAGCATTTT.

This clonotype was seen a few times. This chain joins TRBV7-4 and TRBJ1-1; a weak D match, TRBD1 (6 bases). This CDR3 is built from 15 residues. Germline CDR1 SGHVT, CDR2 SQSDAQ. The germline V and J ends were trimmed by 2 bases and 7 bases, with 17 bases remaining between them. The CDR3 DNA sequence: TGTGCCAGCAGCTTAAACGAACAGGGCCGGGATGAAGCTTTCTTT. Its translation: CASSLNEQGRDEAFF.

CDR3 nucleotides: TGTGCCAGCGGCTCACTAGCGGACAATGAGCAGTTCTTC. This encodes CASGSLADNEQFF. The rearrangement links TRBV12-3 or TRBV12-4 to TRBJ2-1, with 8 bases lining up with TRBD2. V was pared by 8 bases and J by 5 bases, with 5 bases of the junction left unmatched. The CDR3 contains 13 residues.

In this sample, this clonotype turned up a few times. The chain has TRBV11-2 and TRBJ2-2; D might be TRBD2 (5 bases). The CDR3 covers 15 residues. Per the germline V gene, CDR1 is SGHAT and CDR2 is FQNNGV. V lost 8 bases to trimming and J lost 1 base, with 14 bases between them. The CDR3 reads CASVTVEGNTGELFF. The DNA for the CDR3 is TGTGCCAGCGTTACAGTCGAGGGGAACACCGGGGAGCTGTTTTTT.

The V gene is TRBV11-1, the J gene TRBJ2-3, with 8 bases that match TRBD2. V shed 1 base, J shed 8 bases, and the junction held 17 bases outside the gene matches. Germline CDR1 and CDR2: SGHAT and FQDESV (reference sequence). The CDR3 sequence is 18 residues long. As DNA, the CDR3 is TGTGCCAGCAGCTTAGATCTGGCGGGAGTCGGGAGGGCCTTTACGCAGTATTTT. Amino acids: CASSLDLAGVGRAFTQYF.

This clonotype was seen ten or more times. V usage is TRBV6-4 and J usage is TRBJ1-2, with D uncertain. The CDR3 extends over 14 amino acids. With 2 bases removed from V and 8 bases from J, the gap between germline ends came to 15 bases. The germline V gene encodes CDR1 MRHNA and CDR2 SNTAGT. The CDR3 reads CASSDGAGAEGYTF. For the CDR3, the DNA is TGTGCCAGCAGTGACGGAGCGGGAGCGGAGGGCTACACCTTC.

The table lists this clonotype with many counts. The chain recombines TRBV7-9 with TRBJ1-2; D may be TRBD1 (5 bases). Per germline, CDR1 SEHNR and CDR2 FQNEAQ (reference sequence). This CDR3 has 13 amino acids. Trimming removed 3 bases from V and 4 bases from J, with 9 bases in between. In nucleotides, the CDR3 is TGTGCCAGCAGCTTGGGGGAAAGCTATGGCTACACCTTC. Its protein is CASSLGESYGYTF.

V usage is TRBV10-3 and J usage is TRBJ2-1, with D perhaps TRBD1 or TRBD2 (5 bases each). The CDR3 is 13 amino acids. Trimming took off 5 bases at V and 5 bases at J, with 10 bases between the two ends. Germline V lookup: CDR1 ENHRY, CDR2 SYGVKD. The CDR3 DNA reads as TGTGCCATCAGTTGGGACGCCCACAATGAGCAGTTCTTC. Encoded protein: CAISWDAHNEQFF.

At least ten counts were recorded for this clonotype. This chain uses TRBV11-2 with TRBJ2-2, with 7 bases that match TRBD2. Germline trimming cut 4 bases from V and 5 bases from J; bases unmatched to any gene: 10. The CDR3 totals 16 residues. Germline V gene sequence: CDR1 SGHAT, CDR2 FQNNGV. The CDR3 loop reads CASSSPGLAVTGELFF. Written as DNA, the CDR3 is TGTGCCAGCAGCTCCCCCGGTCTAGCGGTGACCGGGGAGCTGTTTTTT.